Listed below are T cell receptor beta chains from one sample, sequenced in a study of CD8+ T cells in alopecia areata. The table came from immunoSEQ multiplex PCR; TCRdb's copy has only in-frame clones and leaves some out. The sample records roughly 13,000 clones, about 60% being singletons. The material sequenced was skin, taken at week 0. The receptors shown here come from a human donor with alopecia areata. The CDR3 runs from the conserved cysteine through the conserved F or W. The D gene is left open where the match is weak. Expanded clones get a size class; other rows say once, few or many, or leave the size out.

J gene | CDR3 length | D gene | V gene | clone size | CDR3 protein | CDR3 DNA
TRBJ2-4 | 17 | - | TRBV28 | - | CASSPVTGLGAKNIQYF | TGTGCCAGCAGTCCCGTCACAGGGCTAGGGGCCAAAAACATTCAGTACTTC
TRBJ2-5 | 12 | - | TRBV2 | few | CASRLRIGTQYF | TGTGCCAGCCGACTCCGAATCGGGACCCAGTACTTC
TRBJ2-1 | 15 | - | TRBV19 | - | CASSIILGGYNEQFF | TGTGCCAGTAGTATAATATTGGGGGGATACAATGAGCAGTTCTTC
TRBJ2-7 | 14 | TRBD2 | TRBV4-3 | - | CASSQALAGYEQYF | TGCGCCAGCAGCCAAGCATTAGCGGGGTACGAGCAGTACTTC
TRBJ2-5 | 15 | - | TRBV11-2 | once | CASSLPLGGDGEQYF | TGTGCCAGCAGCTTACCCCTCGGTGGGGATGGGGAGCAGTACTTC
TRBJ1-2 | 11 | - | TRBV19 | - | CASSRRTNYTF | TGTGCCAGTAGTCGAAGAACCAACTACACCTTC
TRBJ1-6 | 17 | - | TRBV4-3 | - | CASSPLPFSSYNSPLHF | TGCGCCAGCAGCCCCTTGCCCTTCAGCTCCTATAATTCACCCCTCCACTTT
TRBJ1-6 | 13 | - | TRBV6-4 | few | CASSDSSNSPLHF | TGTGCCAGCAGTGACAGCTCTAATTCACCCCTCCACTTT
TRBJ2-7 | 13 | TRBD1 | TRBV6-5 | - | CASTNRGLYEQYF | TGTGCCAGCACCAACAGGGGGCTCTACGAGCAGTACTTC
TRBJ1-1 | 15 | TRBD1 | TRBV5-4 | - | CASSFLTGLNTEAFF | TGTGCCAGCAGCTTCCTGACAGGGCTGAACACTGAAGCTTTCTTT
TRBJ2-1 | 19 | - | TRBV13 | few | CASSWTGWERGTSYNEQFF | TGTGCCAGCAGCTGGACAGGGTGGGAGCGGGGGACCTCCTACAATGAGCAGTTCTTC
TRBJ1-5 | 14 | - | TRBV6-5 | - | CASSSDMSNQPQHF | TGTGCCAGCAGTTCCGATATGAGCAATCAGCCCCAGCATTTT
TRBJ2-2 | 17 | - | TRBV28 | - | CASSLFPLDPNTGELFF | TGTGCCAGCAGTTTGTTCCCCCTCGATCCTAACACCGGGGAGCTGTTTTTT
TRBJ2-7 | 16 | TRBD2 | TRBV19 | - | CASSMGSGGVSYEQYF | TGTGCCAGTAGTATGGGTAGCGGGGGTGTCTCCTACGAGCAGTACTTC
TRBJ1-5 | 20 | - | TRBV28 | - | CASSPLQRGRRLYSNQPQHF | TGTGCCAGCAGTCCTCTCCAACGGGGGCGCCGCCTCTATAGCAATCAGCCCCAGCATTTT
TRBJ1-1 | 17 | - | TRBV7-9 | few | CASSGAGAGRSNTEAFF | TGTGCCAGCAGCGGAGCCGGGGCGGGGCGCTCGAACACTGAAGCTTTCTTT
TRBJ2-6 | 15 | - | TRBV7-2 | - | CASSAQGAGANVLTF | TGTGCCAGCAGCGCACAGGGAGCTGGGGCCAACGTCCTGACTTTC
TRBJ2-3 | 15 | TRBD1 | TRBV5-1 | once | CASSLDFGQGATQYF | TGCGCCAGCAGCTTGGACTTTGGACAGGGAGCTACGCAGTATTTT
TRBJ2-4 | 13 | - | TRBV28 | few | CASSPGALNIQYF | TGTGCCAGCAGCCCAGGGGCTTTAAACATTCAGTACTTC
TRBJ2-3 | 17 | TRBD1 | TRBV5-8 | - | CASSLGTGRIQADTQYF | TGTGCCAGCAGCTTGGGGACAGGGAGAATTCAAGCCGATACGCAGTATTTT
TRBJ1-6 | 14 | - | TRBV27 | once | CASSSGSGNSPLHF | TGTGCCAGCAGTTCCGGGAGCGGGAATTCACCCCTCCACTTT
TRBJ1-2 | 13 | - | TRBV4-3 | - | CASSQEIDLGLGF | TGCGCCAGCAGCCAAGAGATTGACCTAGGGCTAGGCTTC
TRBJ2-5 | 15 | TRBD1 | TRBV5-1 | - | CASSIGTGIGETQYF | TGCGCCAGCAGCATCGGGACAGGGATCGGAGAGACCCAGTACTTC
TRBJ2-5 | 16 | - | TRBV7-2 | once | CASSLAAYSGRETQYF | TGTGCCAGCAGCTTAGCGGCGTATAGCGGTCGAGAGACCCAGTACTTC
TRBJ2-3 | 16 | - | TRBV13 | - | CASSLGGAPSTDTQYF | TGTGCCAGCAGCTTAGGTGGGGCTCCTAGCACAGATACGCAGTATTTT
TRBJ1-5 | 14 | TRBD1 | TRBV27 | few | CASRLGTGGQPQHF | TGTGCCAGCAGGCTCGGGACAGGGGGTCAGCCCCAGCATTTT
TRBJ2-2 | 17 | TRBD1 | TRBV5-4 | - | CASSSRDRGPSDGELFF | TGTGCCAGCAGCTCCAGAGACAGGGGGCCGTCGGACGGGGAGCTGTTTTTT
TRBJ2-2 | 14 | - | TRBV7-3 | - | CASSPGQGTGELFF | TGTGCCAGCAGCCCGGGGCAGGGCACCGGGGAGCTGTTTTTT
TRBJ2-1 | 12 | - | TRBV9 | once | CASSVEYNEQFF | TGTGCCAGCAGCGTAGAGTACAATGAGCAGTTCTTC
TRBJ2-2 | 13 | - | TRBV7-9 | few | CAEYPRPGGELFF | TGTGCCGAGTACCCCCGGCCGGGCGGGGAGCTGTTTTTT
TRBJ2-7 | 13 | TRBD2 | TRBV2 | few | CATGTSPTYEQYF | TGTGCCACCGGGACTAGCCCTACCTACGAGCAGTACTTC
TRBJ2-5 | 14 | TRBD1 | TRBV5-1 | - | CASSDRGPAETQYF | TGCGCCAGCAGCGACAGGGGCCCGGCCGAGACCCAGTACTTC
TRBJ1-1 | 13 | - | TRBV6-1 | - | CASSEWPNTEAFF | TGTGCCAGCAGTGAATGGCCAAACACTGAAGCTTTCTTT
TRBJ2-3 | 15 | TRBD1 | TRBV2 | - | CASWGQGTSTDTQYF | TGTGCCAGTTGGGGACAGGGGACTAGCACAGATACGCAGTATTTT
TRBJ2-2 | 16 | - | TRBV28 | few | CASSFGLADYTGELFF | TGTGCCAGCAGTTTTGGTCTAGCAGACTACACCGGGGAGCTGTTTTTT
TRBJ2-2 | 15 | TRBD2 | TRBV6-1 | medium-sized | CASSELAGNTGELFF | TGTGCCAGCAGCGAACTAGCGGGGAACACCGGGGAGCTGTTTTTT
TRBJ2-3 | 16 | TRBD1 | TRBV11-2 | few | CASSLADRVARDTQYF | TGTGCCAGCAGCTTAGCGGACAGGGTAGCCAGAGATACGCAGTATTTT
TRBJ2-3 | 15 | TRBD2 | TRBV10-3 | - | CAISTSGGAGDTQYF | TGTGCCATCTCGACTAGCGGGGGGGCTGGAGATACGCAGTATTTT
TRBJ2-2 | 12 | - | TRBV7-2 | - | CASSLSGGELFF | TGTGCCAGCAGCTTAAGCGGCGGGGAGCTGTTTTTT
TRBJ1-6 | 15 | - | TRBV2 | - | CASSVGGGRRTPLHF | TGTGCCAGCAGTGTAGGTGGGGGGAGAAGAACGCCCCTCCACTTT
TRBJ2-7 | 17 | - | TRBV27 | - | CASSAQEWSSISYEQYF | TGTGCCAGCAGTGCTCAGGAGTGGTCTTCGATTTCCTACGAGCAGTACTTC
TRBJ1-2 | 14 | TRBD1 | TRBV5-4 | - | CASSWDREHYGYTF | TGTGCCAGCAGCTGGGACAGGGAACACTATGGCTACACCTTC
TRBJ1-2 | 14 | TRBD1 | TRBV7-6 | - | CASTPGTDLAGYTF | TGTGCCAGCACCCCCGGGACAGACCTCGCGGGCTACACCTTC
TRBJ2-4 | 15 | - | TRBV5-6 | medium-sized | CASSWSGEPRNIQYF | TGTGCCAGCAGCTGGTCAGGGGAGCCGAGGAACATTCAGTACTTC
TRBJ1-5 | 14 | - | TRBV6-6 | - | CASSYEGEDQPQHF | TGTGCCAGCAGTTACGAAGGGGAGGATCAGCCCCAGCATTTT
TRBJ2-7 | 16 | - | TRBV18 | - | CASSPPLGWSSYEQYF | TGTGCCAGCTCACCACCCCTAGGTTGGAGCTCCTACGAGCAGTACTTC
TRBJ2-7 | 18 | - | TRBV7-9 | - | CASSLVRLIRGKHYEQYF | TGTGCCAGCAGCTTAGTGCGTTTAATCCGGGGGAAACACTACGAGCAGTACTTC
TRBJ1-2 | 19 | - | TRBV28 | - | CASSLHLARLRGPNYGYTF | TGTGCCAGCAGTTTACACCTTGCTAGGTTGAGGGGCCCCAACTATGGCTACACCTTC
TRBJ1-6 | 17 | - | TRBV19 | - | CASSIGPGNSYNSPLHF | TGTGCCAGTAGTATCGGTCCGGGGAACTCCTATAATTCACCCCTCCACTTT
TRBJ2-1 | 17 | TRBD2 | TRBV7-2 | - | CASSLGFLAGGSNEQFF | TGTGCCAGCAGCTTAGGTTTTCTAGCGGGGGGAAGCAATGAGCAGTTCTTC
TRBJ1-1 | 13 | - | TRBV19 | - | CASSINSNTEAFF | TGTGCCAGTAGTATCAACAGCAACACTGAAGCTTTCTTT
TRBJ1-1 | 15 | - | TRBV28 | - | CASSGDSAINTEAFF | TGTGCCAGCAGTGGTGACAGTGCGATCAACACTGAAGCTTTCTTT
TRBJ2-5 | 14 | - | TRBV4-2 | - | CASSQWGGGETQYF | TGTGCCAGCAGCCAATGGGGGGGCGGCGAGACCCAGTACTTC
TRBJ2-3 | 16 | - | TRBV7-2 | few | CASSPPGIVPSDTQYF | TGTGCCAGCAGCCCCCCGGGAATAGTGCCCTCAGATACGCAGTATTTT
TRBJ1-1 | 13 | - | TRBV28 | - | CASSFSQNTEAFF | TGTGCCAGCAGTTTTAGCCAGAACACTGAAGCTTTCTTT
TRBJ2-7 | 11 | - | TRBV6-1 | - | CASRGAYEQYF | TGTGCCAGCAGGGGCGCCTACGAGCAGTACTTC
TRBJ2-5 | 18 | TRBD2 | TRBV23-1 | few | CASSRLPRTSGPEGAQYF | TGCGCCAGCAGTCGACTCCCGAGGACTAGCGGGCCCGAAGGGGCCCAGTACTTC
TRBJ2-3 | 15 | TRBD2 | TRBV5-1 | - | CASSASGGAWDTQYF | TGCGCCAGCAGCGCTAGCGGGGGGGCGTGGGATACGCAGTATTTT
TRBJ2-5 | 13 | - | TRBV7-9 | - | CASSLVRSETQYF | TGTGCCAGCAGCTTAGTGAGATCGGAGACCCAGTACTTC